The T cell receptor beta chain under discussion was sequenced for a study of OX40 agonist ivuxolimab in advanced cancers. Generated by immunoSEQ multiplex PCR, the TCRdb table keeps only in-frame clones and is missing some. The sample carries 30,000 to 40,000 clones, more than 60% recorded once. Study outcomes and limitations: The expanded peripheral T cells' antigen specificity was not determined.

V lost 0 bases to trimming and J lost 0 bases, with 12 bases between them. This CDR3 is 16 amino acids long. The germline CDR1 and CDR2 sequences are MNHEY and SVGAGI. With regard to this clone: The target antigen is unknown.

V gene TRBV6-5 combines with J gene TRBJ2-7; D gene unclear. This receptor was taken from an adult with an advanced solid tumor such as melanoma, head and neck, liver or kidney cancer. The sequenced sample was CD4+ or CD8+ T cells sorted from blood, obtained in a trial of the OX40 agonist ivuxolimab. CDR3 region: CASSYSAQVSSYEQYF. CDR3 DNA: TGTGCCAGCAGTTACTCAGCCCAGGTGAGCTCCTACGAGCAGTACTTC.